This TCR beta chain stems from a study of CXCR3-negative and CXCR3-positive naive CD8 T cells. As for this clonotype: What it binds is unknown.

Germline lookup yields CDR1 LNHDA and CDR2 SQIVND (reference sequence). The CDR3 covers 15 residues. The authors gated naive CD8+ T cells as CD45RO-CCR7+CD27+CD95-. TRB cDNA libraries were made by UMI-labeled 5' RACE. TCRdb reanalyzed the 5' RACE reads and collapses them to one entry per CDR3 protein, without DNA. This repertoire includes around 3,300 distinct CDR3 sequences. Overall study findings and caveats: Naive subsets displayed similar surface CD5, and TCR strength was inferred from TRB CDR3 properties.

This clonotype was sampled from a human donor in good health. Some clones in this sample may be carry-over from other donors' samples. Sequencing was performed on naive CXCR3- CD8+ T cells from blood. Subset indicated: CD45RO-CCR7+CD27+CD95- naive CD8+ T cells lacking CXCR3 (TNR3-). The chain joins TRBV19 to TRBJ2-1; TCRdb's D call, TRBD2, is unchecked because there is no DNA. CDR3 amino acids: CASAETSLMHNEQFF.